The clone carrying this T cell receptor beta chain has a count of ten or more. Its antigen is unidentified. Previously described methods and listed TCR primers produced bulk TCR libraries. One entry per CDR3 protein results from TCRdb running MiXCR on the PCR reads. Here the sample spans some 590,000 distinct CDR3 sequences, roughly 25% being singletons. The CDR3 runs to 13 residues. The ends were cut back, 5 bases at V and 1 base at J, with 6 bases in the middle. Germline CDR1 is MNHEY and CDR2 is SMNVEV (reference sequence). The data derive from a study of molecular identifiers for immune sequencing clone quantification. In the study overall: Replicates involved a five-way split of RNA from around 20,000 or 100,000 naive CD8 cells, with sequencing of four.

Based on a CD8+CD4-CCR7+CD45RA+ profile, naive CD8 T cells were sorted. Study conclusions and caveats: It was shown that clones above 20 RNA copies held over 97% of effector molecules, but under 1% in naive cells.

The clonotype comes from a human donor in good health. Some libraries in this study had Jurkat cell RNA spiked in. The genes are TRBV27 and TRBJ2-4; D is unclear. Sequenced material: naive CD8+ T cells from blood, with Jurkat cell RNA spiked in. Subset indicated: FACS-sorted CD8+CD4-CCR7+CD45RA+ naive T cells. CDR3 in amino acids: CASSPLAKNIQYF. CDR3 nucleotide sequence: TGTGCCAGCAGTCCCCTCGCCAAAAACATTCAGTACTTC.